The rows below give T cell receptor beta chains drawn from one sample of a study of T cells after yellow fever vaccination. TCRdb re-called the 5' RACE reads through MiXCR, storing one row per CDR3 protein. The repertoire includes some 320,000 distinct CDR3 sequences, roughly 8.7% of them detected once, and more than 15% sits in the top ten. The sequencing here drew on PBMCs, taken on the day of the first yellow fever vaccination. The receptors were sampled from a man aged 18 to 30 who received the YFV17D yellow fever vaccine. CDR3s include the opening cysteine and the closing phenylalanine or tryptophan. The order of the fields is clone size, D gene, J gene, V gene, CDR3 protein, CDR3 DNA. A D gene is named only where the DNA matches it firmly. The size entry is marked missing in some rows and otherwise reads once, few, many or a size class.

. . TRBJ1-3 TRBV6-2/TRBV6-3 CASSYSRFRSGNTIYF TGTGCCAGCAGTTACTCGAGGTTTCGCTCTGGAAACACCATATATTTT
few . TRBJ2-5 TRBV7-9 CASSAIGSTMETQYF TGTGCCAGCAGCGCTATAGGGTCCACCATGGAGACCCAGTACTTC
. . TRBJ1-3 TRBV19 CASSSRQWTFGNTIYF TGTGCCAGTAGTAGTCGACAGTGGACGTTCGGAAACACCATATATTTT
many . TRBJ2-2 TRBV12-3/TRBV12-4 CASSLRSAPGELFF TGTGCCAGCAGTTTAAGGTCAGCTCCCGGGGAGCTGTTTTTT
many TRBD1 TRBJ2-3 TRBV10-3 CAIRKGQRTDTQYF TGTGCCATCAGGAAGGGACAGCGGACAGATACGCAGTATTTT
few TRBD1 TRBJ1-5 TRBV7-2 CASSLAGPGGGNQPQHF TGTGCCAGCAGCTTAGCGGGTCCAGGGGGGGGCAATCAGCCCCAGCATTTT
. . TRBJ2-3 TRBV9 CASSVRTGTDTQYF TGTGCCAGCAGCGTACGGACGGGCACAGATACGCAGTATTTT
many . TRBJ1-2 TRBV7-2 CASSLSRVGNYGYTF TGTGCCAGCAGCTTATCTCGAGTAGGGAACTATGGCTACACCTTC
few . TRBJ2-2 TRBV7-3 CASSFAGGPSGELFF TGTGCCAGCAGCTTTGCGGGTGGGCCTTCCGGGGAGCTGTTTTTT
. . TRBJ1-2 TRBV12-3/TRBV12-4 CASSQVNYGYTF TGTGCCAGCAGCCAGGTGAACTATGGCTACACCTTC
. TRBD2 TRBJ2-1 TRBV7-3 CASSFSGAGGHASYNEQFF TGTGCCAGCAGCTTCTCAGGAGCGGGGGGCCACGCTTCCTACAATGAGCAGTTCTTC
. . TRBJ1-2 TRBV30 CAWSGGVSGNEDPQYGYTF TGTGCCTGGAGTGGGGGCGTGTCCGGGAACGAAGATCCCCAATATGGCTACACCTTC
. TRBD1 TRBJ1-5 TRBV5-1 CASSIQGAIDQPQHF TGCGCCAGCAGCATACAGGGGGCGATAGATCAGCCCCAGCATTTT
. TRBD1 TRBJ1-1 TRBV29-1 CSVDRGMNTEAFF TGCAGCGTCGACAGGGGAATGAACACTGAAGCTTTCTTT
few . TRBJ1-2 TRBV6-5 CASSYFLQGVYGYTF TGTGCCAGCAGTTATTTTCTCCAGGGAGTCTATGGCTACACCTTC
few . TRBJ1-6 TRBV7-2 CASSLWRRGENSPLHF TGTGCCAGCAGCTTATGGAGACGGGGTGAAAATTCACCCCTCCACTTT
few TRBD1 TRBJ2-3 TRBV20-1 CSAPPGGLLDTQYF TGCAGTGCTCCCCCAGGGGGCCTCCTGGATACGCAGTATTTT
. . TRBJ2-1 TRBV2 CARGSGMNEQFF TGTGCCAGGGGGTCGGGTATGAATGAGCAGTTCTTC
. . TRBJ1-5 TRBV12-3/TRBV12-4 CASSESNQPQHF TGTGCCAGCAGCGAGAGCAATCAGCCCCAGCATTTT
. TRBD1 TRBJ2-7 TRBV5-1 CASSWGQGTGEQYF TGCGCCAGCAGCTGGGGACAGGGAACCGGGGAGCAGTACTTC
many . TRBJ2-1 TRBV5-1 CASSLALAEYNEQFF TGCGCCAGCAGCTTGGCTTTAGCGGAATACAATGAGCAGTTCTTC
. . TRBJ1-1 TRBV12-3/TRBV12-4 CASSWTALNTEAFF TGTGCCAGCAGTTGGACAGCACTAAACACTGAAGCTTTCTTT
few TRBD1 TRBJ2-7 TRBV18 CASSSEAGTGTYEQYF TGTGCCAGCTCCTCAGAGGCAGGGACAGGTACCTACGAGCAGTACTTC
. TRBD2 TRBJ2-1 TRBV5-1 CASSLGSGAYNEQFF TGCGCCAGCAGCTTGGGCAGCGGGGCCTACAATGAGCAGTTCTTC
few . TRBJ1-2 TRBV5-5 CASSKYRVPGGYTF TGTGCCAGCAGCAAGTACCGGGTGCCTGGCGGCTACACCTTC
. TRBD2 TRBJ2-2 TRBV29-1 CSVQLAGNTGELFF TGCAGCGTTCAACTAGCGGGGAACACCGGGGAGCTGTTTTTT
many . TRBJ2-1 TRBV7-3 CASSDGSLNEQFF TGTGCCAGCAGTGACGGGTCGCTCAATGAGCAGTTCTTC
few . TRBJ2-5 TRBV7-2 CASSSTKETQYF TGTGCCAGCAGCTCAACAAAGGAGACCCAGTACTTC
many . TRBJ2-3 TRBV5-1 CASSLGTPTDTQYF TGCGCCAGCAGCTTAGGGACCCCCACAGATACGCAGTATTTT
few . TRBJ2-1 TRBV5-1 CASSFRDGSGLNEQFF TGCGCCAGCAGCTTTCGGGACGGTAGCGGTCTCAATGAGCAGTTCTTC
many . TRBJ2-5 TRBV9 CASSPPWAQETQYF TGTGCCAGCAGCCCCCCCTGGGCACAAGAGACCCAGTACTTC
few . TRBJ2-2 TRBV19 CASERRDLTGELFF TGTGCCAGTGAGCGACGGGATCTCACCGGGGAGCTGTTTTTT
. TRBD2 TRBJ2-5 TRBV7-2 CASSFRTSGQETQYF TGTGCCAGCAGCTTTAGGACTAGCGGCCAAGAGACCCAGTACTTC
. TRBD1 TRBJ2-2 TRBV7-2 CASTLTGGYTGELFF TGTGCCAGCACCCTGACAGGGGGTTACACCGGGGAGCTGTTTTTT
few TRBD2 TRBJ2-2 TRBV4-1 CASSQDRLAGFWELFF TGCGCCAGCAGCCAAGATCGCCTAGCGGGGTTCTGGGAGCTGTTTTTT
few TRBD1 TRBJ1-5 TRBV20-1 CSAKKTGTAILSNQPQHF TGCAGTGCGAAGAAAACCGGGACAGCCATCCTTAGCAATCAGCCCCAGCATTTT
few . TRBJ2-5 TRBV29-1 CSVEEGDTQETQYF TGCAGCGTTGAAGAGGGGGACACTCAAGAGACCCAGTACTTC
few . TRBJ2-5 TRBV7-3 CASSLKGDETQYF TGTGCCAGCAGCTTAAAGGGGGACGAGACCCAGTACTTC
few TRBD1 TRBJ1-5 TRBV6-1 CASGQGQFRYSNQPQHF TGTGCCAGTGGACAGGGGCAATTCCGATATAGCAATCAGCCCCAGCATTTT
few TRBD1 TRBJ2-1 TRBV5-4 CASSSDPDRVEQFF TGTGCCAGCAGCTCGGACCCGGACAGGGTTGAGCAGTTCTTC
. . TRBJ2-2 TRBV5-4 CASSLRTGINTGELFF TGTGCCAGCAGCTTGCGCACAGGGATAAACACCGGGGAGCTGTTTTTT
few TRBD1 TRBJ2-3 TRBV4-3 CASRQGVGTDTQYF TGCGCCAGCAGACAGGGGGTGGGCACAGATACGCAGTATTTT
. . TRBJ1-2 TRBV4-2 CASSQVLAPKANGYTF TGTGCCAGCAGCCAAGTCTTGGCACCAAAAGCTAATGGCTACACCTTC
few TRBD1 TRBJ1-6 TRBV7-2 CASSPQGASYNSPLHF TGTGCCAGCAGCCCTCAGGGGGCCAGCTATAATTCACCCCTCCACTTT
. . TRBJ1-6 TRBV2 CASNRDLGNSPLHF TGTGCCAGCAACCGGGACCTTGGTAATTCACCCCTCCACTTT
few . TRBJ2-3 TRBV3-1 CASSQEVEDTQYF TGTGCCAGCAGCCAAGAAGTCGAGGATACGCAGTATTTT
few . TRBJ1-5 TRBV11-2 CASSLSGVGGQPQHF TGTGCCAGCAGCTTATCAGGGGTGGGTGGTCAGCCCCAGCATTTT
few . TRBJ1-5 TRBV12-3/TRBV12-4 CASSLGAAQHF TGTGCCAGCAGTTTGGGGGCGGCCCAGCATTTT
few TRBD1 TRBJ2-1 TRBV7-3 CASSTGVGEQFF TGTGCCAGCAGTACAGGGGTAGGGGAGCAGTTCTTC
few . TRBJ1-2 TRBV14 CASSRLSYRDIGGYTF TGTGCCAGCAGCCGACTTTCGTACAGGGATATCGGTGGCTACACCTTC
. TRBD2 TRBJ2-3 TRBV5-1 CASSSVTSASTDTQYF TGCGCCAGCAGCTCTGTGACTAGCGCAAGCACAGATACGCAGTATTTT
. . TRBJ2-1 TRBV20-1 CSGVRSGYNEQFF TGCAGTGGGGTACGGAGCGGGTACAATGAGCAGTTCTTC
few . TRBJ2-5 TRBV20-1 CSARIGLSGETQYF TGCAGTGCTAGAATAGGGTTGTCCGGAGAGACCCAGTACTTC